This T cell receptor beta chain was recovered during a study of PD-L1 blockade in urothelial cancer. The overall study: Blood was tested 3 weeks (second dose) and 6 weeks into treatment.

CDR1 MDHEN and CDR2 SYDVKM come from the germline V gene. Trimming shortened V by 3 bases and J by 6 bases, and 12 bases separated the two germline ends. The length of the CDR3 is 14 residues. Stated time point: peripheral blood 6 weeks after treatment start. Sample contribution per patient ranged from 1 to 8, covering pretreatment and on-treatment. Clones were sequenced by immunoSEQ multiplex PCR, and TCRdb holds only the in-frame ones, with some missing. The sample includes around 120,000 clones, around 88% of them seen just once. The source was PBMCs, collected around atezolizumab (anti-PD-L1) treatment. The chain links TRBV28 to TRBJ2-1; D perhaps matches TRBD1 (5 bases). The TCR sequence derives from a man between 60 and 75 years old with urothelial cancer. The CDR3 coding sequence is TGTGCCAGCAGTTTCAGCCAGGGTAGCAATGAGCAGTTCTTC. It encodes CASSFSQGSNEQFF.